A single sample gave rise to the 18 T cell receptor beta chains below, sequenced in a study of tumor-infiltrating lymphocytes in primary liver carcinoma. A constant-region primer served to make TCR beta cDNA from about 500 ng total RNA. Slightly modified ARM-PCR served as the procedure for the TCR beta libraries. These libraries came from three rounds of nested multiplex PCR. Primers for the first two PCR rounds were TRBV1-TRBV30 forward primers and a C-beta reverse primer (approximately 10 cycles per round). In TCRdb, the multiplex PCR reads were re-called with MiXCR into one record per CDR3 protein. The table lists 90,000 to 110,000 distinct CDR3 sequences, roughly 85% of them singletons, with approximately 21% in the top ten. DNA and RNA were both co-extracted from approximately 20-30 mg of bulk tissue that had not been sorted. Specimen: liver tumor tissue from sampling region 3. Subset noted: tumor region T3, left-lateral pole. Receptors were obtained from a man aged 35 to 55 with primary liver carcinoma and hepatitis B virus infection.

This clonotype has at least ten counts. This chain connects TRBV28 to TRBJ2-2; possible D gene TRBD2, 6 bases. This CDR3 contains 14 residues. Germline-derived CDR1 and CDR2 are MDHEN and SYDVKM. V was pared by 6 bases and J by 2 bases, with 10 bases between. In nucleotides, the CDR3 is TGTGCCAGCAGGCGGGATCTCAACACCGGGGAGCTGTTTTTT. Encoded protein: CASRRDLNTGELFF.

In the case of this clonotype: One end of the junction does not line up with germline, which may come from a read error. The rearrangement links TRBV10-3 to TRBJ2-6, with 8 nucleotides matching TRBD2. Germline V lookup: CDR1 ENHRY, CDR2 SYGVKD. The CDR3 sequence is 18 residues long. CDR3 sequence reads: CAISESVFGRVGANVLTF. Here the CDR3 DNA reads TGTGCTATCAGTGAGTCGGTATTCGGGAGGGTTGGGGCCAACGTCCTGACTTTC.

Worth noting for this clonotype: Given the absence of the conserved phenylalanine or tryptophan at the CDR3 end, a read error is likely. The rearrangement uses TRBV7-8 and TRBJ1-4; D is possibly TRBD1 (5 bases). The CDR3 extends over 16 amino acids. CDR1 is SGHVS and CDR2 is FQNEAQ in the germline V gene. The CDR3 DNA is TGTGCCAGCAACTTAGGGGATATTGCAACTAATGAAAAACTGTTTATT. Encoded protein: CASNLGDIATNEKLFI.

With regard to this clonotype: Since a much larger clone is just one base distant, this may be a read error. CDR3 in DNA: TGTGCCTCGGGCGGGGACAGGTATAATTCACCCCTCCACTTT. It specifies CASGGDRYNSPLHF. The chain uses TRBV19 and TRBJ1-6, with TRBD1 matching over 8 bases. This CDR3 comprises 14 residues. V shed 11 bases and J 4 bases; nucleotides not matched to a gene: 7. Germline values: CDR1 LNHDA, CDR2 SQIVND (reference sequence).

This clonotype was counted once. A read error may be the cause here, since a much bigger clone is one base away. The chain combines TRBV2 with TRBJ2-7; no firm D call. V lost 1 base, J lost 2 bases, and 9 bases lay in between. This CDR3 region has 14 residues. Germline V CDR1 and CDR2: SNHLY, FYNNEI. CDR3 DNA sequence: TGTGCCAGCAGTGAAGTGCGGATCCCCTACGAGCAGTACTTC. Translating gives CASSEVRIPYEQYF.

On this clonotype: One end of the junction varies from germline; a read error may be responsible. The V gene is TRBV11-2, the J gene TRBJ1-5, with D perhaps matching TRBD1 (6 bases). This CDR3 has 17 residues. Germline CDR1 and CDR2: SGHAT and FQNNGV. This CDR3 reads CASSLVGVTGSNQPPYF. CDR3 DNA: TGTGCCAGCAGCTTAGTAGGGGTAACAGGGAGTAATCAGCCCCCGTATTTT.

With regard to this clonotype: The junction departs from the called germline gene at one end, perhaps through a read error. In DNA form, the CDR3 reads TGTGCCAGCAATTACTCGACTAGTACAGATACGCAGTATTTT. Its protein is CASNYSTSTDTQYF. V usage is TRBV6-2 or TRBV6-3 and J usage is TRBJ2-3; possible D gene TRBD2, 6 bases. CDR1 and CDR2 from the germline V gene are MNHEY and SVGEGT. This CDR3 has 14 residues.

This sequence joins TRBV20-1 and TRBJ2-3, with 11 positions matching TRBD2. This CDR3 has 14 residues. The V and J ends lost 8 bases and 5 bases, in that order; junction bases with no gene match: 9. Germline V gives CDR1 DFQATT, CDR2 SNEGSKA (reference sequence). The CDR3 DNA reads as TGCAGTTTTTTTAGCGGGAGGGCCGGAGATACGCAGTATTTT. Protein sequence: CSFFSGRAGDTQYF.

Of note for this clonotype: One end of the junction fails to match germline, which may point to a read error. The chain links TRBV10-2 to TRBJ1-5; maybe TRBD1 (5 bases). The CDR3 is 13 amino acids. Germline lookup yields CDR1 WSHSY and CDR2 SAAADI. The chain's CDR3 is CASTVGGTQPQRF. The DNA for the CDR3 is TGCGCCAGCACTGTGGGGGGAACGCAGCCCCAGCGTTTT.

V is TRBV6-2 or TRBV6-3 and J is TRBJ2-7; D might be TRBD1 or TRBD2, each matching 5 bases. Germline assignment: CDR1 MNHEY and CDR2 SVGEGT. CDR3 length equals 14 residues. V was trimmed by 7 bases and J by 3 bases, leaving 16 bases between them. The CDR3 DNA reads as TGTGCCAGCAATAGACTACAGGATGACTACGAGCAGTACTTC. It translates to CASNRLQDDYEQYF.

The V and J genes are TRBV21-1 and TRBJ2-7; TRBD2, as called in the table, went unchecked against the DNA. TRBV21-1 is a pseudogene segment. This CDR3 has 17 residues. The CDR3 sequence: CASSKECGGGGADEQYF. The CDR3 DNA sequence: TGTGCCAGTAGCAAAGAATGTGGTGGGGGAGGGGCAGACGAGCAGTACTTC.

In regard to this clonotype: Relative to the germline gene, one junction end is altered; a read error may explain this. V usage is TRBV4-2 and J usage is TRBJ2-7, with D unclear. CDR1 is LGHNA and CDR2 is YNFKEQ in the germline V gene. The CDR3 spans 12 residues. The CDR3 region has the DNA TGTGTCAGCAGCCAAGATCGGAACGAGCGATACTTC. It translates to CVSSQDRNERYF.

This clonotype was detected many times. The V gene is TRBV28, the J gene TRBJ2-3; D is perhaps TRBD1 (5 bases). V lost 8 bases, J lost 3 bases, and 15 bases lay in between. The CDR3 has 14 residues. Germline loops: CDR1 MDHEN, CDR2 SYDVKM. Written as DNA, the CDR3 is TGTGCCAGCTCTAAGACAGTGCTGACAGATACGCAGTATTTT. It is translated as CASSKTVLTDTQYF.

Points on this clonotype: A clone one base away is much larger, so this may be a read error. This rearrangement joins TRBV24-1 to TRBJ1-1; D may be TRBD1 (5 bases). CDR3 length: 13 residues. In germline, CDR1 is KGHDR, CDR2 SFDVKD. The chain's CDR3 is CATSSSGVTKAFF. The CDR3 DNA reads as TGTGCCACCAGCTCCTCGGGGGTCACTAAAGCTTTCTTT.

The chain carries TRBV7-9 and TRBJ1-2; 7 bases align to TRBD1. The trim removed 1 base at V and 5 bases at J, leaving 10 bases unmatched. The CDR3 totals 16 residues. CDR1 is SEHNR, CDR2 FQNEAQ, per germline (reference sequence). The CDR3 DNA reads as TGTGCCAGCAGCTTAGTGGCTGAAGGGACAGCTTATGGCTACACCTTC. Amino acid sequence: CASSLVAEGTAYGYTF.

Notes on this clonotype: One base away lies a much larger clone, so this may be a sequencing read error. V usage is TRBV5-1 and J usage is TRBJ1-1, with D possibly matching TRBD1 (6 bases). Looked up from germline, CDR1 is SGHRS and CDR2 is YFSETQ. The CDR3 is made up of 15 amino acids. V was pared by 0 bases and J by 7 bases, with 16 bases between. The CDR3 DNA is TGCGCCAGCAGCTTGGATAATCCGGGGGGCATTGAAGCTTTCTTT. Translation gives CASSLDNPGGIEAFF.

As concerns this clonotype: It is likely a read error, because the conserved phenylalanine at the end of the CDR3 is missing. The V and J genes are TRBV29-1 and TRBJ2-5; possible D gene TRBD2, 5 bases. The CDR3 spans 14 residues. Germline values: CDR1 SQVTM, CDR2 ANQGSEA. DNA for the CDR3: TGCAGCATTGAAGATAAGGCTAGCAGGGAGACCCAGTACTCC. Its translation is CSIEDKASRETQYS.

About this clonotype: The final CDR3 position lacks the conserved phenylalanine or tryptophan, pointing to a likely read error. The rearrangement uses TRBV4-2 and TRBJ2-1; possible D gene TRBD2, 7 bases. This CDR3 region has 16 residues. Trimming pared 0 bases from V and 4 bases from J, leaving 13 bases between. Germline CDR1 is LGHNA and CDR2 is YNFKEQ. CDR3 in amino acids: CASSQEEGGGYNEQFL. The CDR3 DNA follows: TGTGCCAGCAGCCAAGAGGAGGGGGGAGGGTACAATGAGCAGTTCTTA.